A selection of T cell receptor beta chains follows, all from one sample in a study of T cell changes during pregnancy in multiple sclerosis. Measured with immunoSEQ multiplex PCR; TCRdb has only the in-frame clones, and not every one. This sample has under 95,000 clones, with just under 95% found just once. Specimen: peripheral blood, collected in the second trimester of pregnancy. The receptors were gathered from a female donor in good health, enrolled as a control in a pregnancy study. Each CDR3 is given without its conserved first and last residue. D genes are given only for firm matches.

V gene	J gene	D gene	CDR3 protein
TRBV5-1	TRBJ1-1	TRBD1	ASRVQGGGTEAF
TRBV5-1	TRBJ1-2	NA	ASSLELIYGYT
TRBV6-6	TRBJ2-7	NA	ASSSQGQGPYEQY
TRBV5-5	TRBJ2-7	NA	ASSSTGHTYEQY
TRBV4-3	TRBJ1-2	TRBD1	ASSQDRGLGGYT
TRBV4-3	TRBJ1-1	NA	ASSQTRNTEAF
TRBV5-1	TRBJ2-3	TRBD1	ASSLTGGGLDTQY
TRBV7-8	TRBJ1-2	TRBD1	ASKGRTGELGYT
TRBV27	TRBJ1-1	NA	ASSFREDTEAF
TRBV18	TRBJ1-1	TRBD1	ASSPGQSNTEAF
TRBV27	TRBJ2-3	NA	ASSGGTRTQY
TRBV9	TRBJ2-1	NA	ASSVEETGYNEQF
TRBV7-9	TRBJ2-2	TRBD2	ASSLGGTSGTGELF
TRBV5-4	TRBJ2-7	TRBD2	ASSATSGSSYEQY
TRBV30	TRBJ2-6	TRBD1	AWMGDRATLSGANVLT
TRBV2	TRBJ1-6	NA	ASSGRQNYNSPLH
TRBV2	TRBJ2-1	TRBD2	APGGPNNEQF
TRBV12-5	TRBJ1-1	TRBD1	ASGFPGQPEAF
TRBV5-1	TRBJ2-7	TRBD1	ASSWDSFYEQY
TRBV30	TRBJ2-3	NA	ASLERETDTQY
TRBV5-1	TRBJ2-3	TRBD2	ASSTGLAGDTQY
TRBV11-2	TRBJ1-1	NA	ASSLKDSLVNTEAF
TRBV6-1	TRBJ2-1	TRBD1	ASSEDRGSSYNEQF
TRBV7-9	TRBJ2-1	NA	ASSPISYNEQF
TRBV9	TRBJ1-1	NA	ASSPRERGSNTEAF
TRBV5-8	TRBJ2-7	NA	ASSLASSYEQY
TRBV9	TRBJ2-7	NA	ASSVGSGVGYEQY